There are many counts of the clone carrying this TCR beta chain. Its antigen is undetermined. Trimming at V came to 6 bases and at J to 6 bases, leaving 5 bases not matched to a gene. Germline CDR1 is MNHEY and CDR2 is SVGEGT. The CDR3 consists of 12 residues. Hyperthyroidism patients had new diagnoses, durations under 2 months, and ages of 18 to 65. Additional autoimmune diseases, uncontrolled infections, pregnancy or lactation disqualified patients. The data belong to a study of Graves' ophthalmopathy and Graves' hyperthyroidism. RNA transcripts served as template for amplifying TCR beta CDR3 sequences. The first-round RT-PCR employed HTBI primers together with the Qiagen OneStep RT-PCR kit. A multiplex PCR was then performed as the second round. TCRdb fed the multiplex PCR reads into MiXCR, producing one record per CDR3 protein. In the table there are roughly 350,000 distinct CDR3 sequences, about a sixth of which are singletons.

Regarding the study as a whole: A classifier, a 13-signature model, separated ophthalmopathy from stable hyperthyroidism with approximately 88% sensitivity and 81.08% specificity. Blood also carried most expanded thyroid clonotypes exceeding 0.001 frequency.

Sequenced material: peripheral blood. The chain joins TRBV6-2 or TRBV6-3 to TRBJ2-7; 7 bases are shared with TRBD1. This receptor was obtained from an adult woman with stable Graves' hyperthyroidism. The CDR3 DNA is TGTGCCAGCAGCTACACAGGGGCCGAGCAGTACTTC. Translated, it gives CASSYTGAEQYF.